The T cell receptor beta chain under discussion was sequenced for a study of blood T cell repertoires in COVID-19. In the original workflow: Estimates of nucleated cell counts were drawn from the amplification of reference gene primers. Here immunoSEQ multiplex PCR was the method, and the copy in TCRdb shows in-frame clones only, minus some. Clone size and V and J calls were adopted from that table, with D and trimming inferred from the DNA. The sample includes 200,000 to 250,000 clones, around 89% of them seen just once. Germline loops: CDR1 SNHLY, CDR2 FYNNEI. The CDR3 is 16 amino acids. Trimming removed 6 bases at V and 9 bases at J, with 24 bases between. This clone appeared a single time.

V gene TRBV2 combines with J gene TRBJ2-1; D might be TRBD1 (7 bases). Sequencing was carried out using peripheral blood. The sequence was obtained from a man aged 25 to 40 with COVID-19, enrolled during active disease. CDR3 region: CASSGGGPRLAGEQFF. DNA of the CDR3: TGTGCCAGCAGCGGAGGGGGCCCCCGCTTGGCCGGTGAGCAGTTCTTC.